Listed here are 19 T cell receptor beta chains from one sample, sequenced in a study of T cells in Graves' hyperthyroidism and ophthalmopathy. RNA transcripts were the template for amplifying TCR beta CDR3 regions. In the first-round RT-PCR of the TCR CDR3, the HTBI primer set was used. MiXCR was run by TCRdb on the multiplex PCR reads, yielding one entry per CDR3 protein. In the table there are a few hundred thousand distinct CDR3 sequences, 12% to 15% of which are singletons. The sequenced sample was blood. These receptors all come from a woman in her thirties or forties with Graves' hyperthyroidism.

This clonotype turned up a few times. V and J are TRBV20-1 and TRBJ1-2; a weak D match, TRBD1 (5 bases). The CDR3 runs 15 residues. Trimming removed 5 bases at V and 6 bases at J, with 22 bases between. CDR1 and CDR2 (germline): DFQATT, SNEGSKA (reference sequence). The chain's CDR3 is CSALLPGLGGNGYTF. CDR3 DNA sequence: TGCAGTGCTCTTTTACCGGGACTTGGAGGGAATGGCTACACCTTC.

This clonotype was recorded a few times. This CDR3 reads CASSPGGILYF. The CDR3 nucleotides read TGTGCCAGCAGCCCCGGGGGCATCCTATATTTT. The chain carries TRBV3-1 and TRBJ1-3, with a weak D call TRBD1 (6 bases). Looked up from germline, CDR1 is LGHDT and CDR2 is YNNKEL (reference sequence). The CDR3 has 11 residues. V shed 4 bases and J shed 14 bases, with 12 bases lying between them.

This clonotype was picked up a small number of times. V is TRBV28 and J is TRBJ2-5; 11 bases are shared with TRBD1. Trimming at V came to 2 bases and at J to 3 bases, leaving 8 bases not matched to a gene. The CDR3 is 17 amino acids. Germline-derived CDR1 and CDR2 are MDHEN and SYDVKM. CDR3 coding DNA: TGTGCCAGCAGTTTAAGCCCCACGGGACAGGGGGAAGAGACCCAGTACTTC. This gives the protein CASSLSPTGQGEETQYF.

The chain recombines TRBV2 with TRBJ2-7, with a weak D call TRBD1 (5 bases). The CDR3 totals 13 residues. V was cut by 6 bases and J by 3 bases, with 12 bases left in between. Germline V gene lookup returns CDR1 SNHLY and CDR2 FYNNEI. CDR3 sequence reads: CASSTDTYYEQYF. CDR3 DNA: TGTGCCAGCAGCACGGACACCTACTACGAGCAGTACTTC. The full variable domain, rest sourced from reference TRBV2 and TRBJ2-7, is EPEVTQTPSHQVTQMGQEVILRCVPISNHLYFYWYRQILGQKVEFLVSFYNNEISEKSEIFDDQFSVERPDGSNFTLKIRSTKLEDSAMYFCASSTDTYYEQYFGPGTRLTVT.

This clonotype was seen repeatedly, ten times or more. The chain couples TRBV5-1 to TRBJ1-2; 8 bases are a match to TRBD1. From germline, CDR1 is SGHRS and CDR2 YFSETQ. V shed 4 bases, J shed 4 bases, and the junction held 6 bases outside the gene matches. The CDR3 has 14 residues. The CDR3 coding sequence is TGCGCCAGCAGCCCGGACAGGGTCGCCTATGGCTACACCTTC. Translating it yields CASSPDRVAYGYTF.

This clonotype was picked up many times. V and J are TRBV28 and TRBJ2-1; 9 bases are shared with TRBD2. J was trimmed by 0 bases and V by 6 bases; bases with no gene match: 6. The CDR3 runs to 16 residues. Germline CDR1 reads MDHEN; CDR2 reads SYDVKM. The CDR3 DNA sequence: TGTGCCAGCAGCTCAGGACTAGCGCGCTCCTACAATGAGCAGTTCTTC. Encoded protein: CASSSGLARSYNEQFF.

This chain links TRBV6-1 with TRBJ2-1; D unresolved. The CDR3 is 16 residues long. V lost 3 bases and J 0 bases, leaving 12 bases between the germline ends. Germline loops: CDR1 MNHNS, CDR2 SASEGT. As DNA, the CDR3 is TGTGCCAGCAGTGAGTTAGTGGACCTCTCCTACAATGAGCAGTTCTTC. This sequence encodes CASSELVDLSYNEQFF.

This rearrangement joins TRBV19 to TRBJ2-6, with unresolved D. Trimming pared 3 bases from V and 1 base from J, leaving 7 bases between. This CDR3 has 15 residues. Germline-derived CDR1 and CDR2 are LNHDA and SQIVND (reference sequence). For the CDR3, the DNA is TGTGCCAGTAGTATTTGGGATTCTGGGGCCAACGTCCTGACTTTC. Protein sequence: CASSIWDSGANVLTF.

In its sample, this clonotype was seen many times. The chain couples TRBV11-2 to TRBJ2-3; D not certain. CDR1 and CDR2 (germline): SGHAT, FQNNGV. Trimming removed 0 bases from V and 1 base from J, with 11 bases in between. The CDR3 is 16 residues long. The CDR3 coding sequence is TGTGCCAGCAGCTTAGAGATGGCACAGCGCACAGATACGCAGTATTTT. This translates into CASSLEMAQRTDTQYF.

The chain links TRBV28 to TRBJ2-4; D gene uncertain. The ends were cut back, 1 base at V and 8 bases at J, with 6 bases in the middle. In germline, CDR1 is MDHEN, CDR2 SYDVKM. This CDR3 has 12 amino acids. The CDR3 sequence is CASSLLSDIQYF. The CDR3 DNA reads TGTGCCAGCAGTTTATTGTCAGACATTCAGTACTTC.

Concerning this clonotype: A much more abundant neighbour one base away suggests this may be a read error. The chain employs TRBV6-4 and TRBJ2-5; D possibly matches TRBD1 or TRBD2 (5 bases each). The CDR3 is 13 amino acids. The V gene lost 5 bases and the J gene lost 4 bases, with 11 bases spanning the gap. The germline CDR1 and CDR2 sequences are MRHNA and SNTAGT. CDR3 bases: TGTGCCAGCAGTTACGAGGGGCGAGAGACCCAGTACTTC. Translation gives CASSYEGRETQYF.

The chain carries TRBV7-9 and TRBJ2-2, with TRBD1 as a possible D gene (6 bases). The V and J ends lost 2 bases and 4 bases respectively, with 14 bases between them. The germline gives CDR1 SEHNR, CDR2 FQNEAQ (reference sequence). The CDR3 is 16 amino acids. The CDR3 loop reads CASSLSTGRGTGELFF. The CDR3 DNA follows: TGTGCCAGCAGCTTATCCACAGGGCGAGGCACCGGGGAGCTGTTTTTT.

About this clonotype: This may come from a read error, since a much larger clone is one base off. The chain carries TRBV11-3 and TRBJ2-3; D tentatively reads TRBD1 or TRBD2 (5 bases each). The V gene lost 5 bases and the J gene lost 2 bases, with 14 bases spanning the gap. The CDR3 is made up of 15 amino acids. Germline V gene lookup returns CDR1 SGHNT and CDR2 YENEEA. CDR3 protein: CASSLRDGNTDTQYF. The CDR3, as DNA: TGTGCCAGCAGCCTCCGGGACGGGAACACAGATACGCAGTATTTT. Variable domain in full (rest from reference TRBV11-3 and TRBJ2-3): EAGVVQSPRYKIIEKKQPVAFWCNPISGHNTLYWYLQNLGQGPELLIRYENEEAVDDSQLPKDRFSAERLKGVDSTLKIQPAELGDSAVYLCASSLRDGNTDTQYFGPGTRLTVL.

The chain combines TRBV7-9 with TRBJ2-2; maybe TRBD2 (6 bases). The germline V gene encodes CDR1 SEHNR and CDR2 FQNEAQ (reference sequence). Trimming shortened V by 1 base and J by 3 bases, and 18 bases separated the two germline ends. This CDR3 region has 18 residues. The chain's CDR3 is CASSLGWLAGIDTGELFF. The CDR3 region has the DNA TGTGCCAGCAGCTTAGGGTGGCTGGCGGGAATCGACACCGGGGAGCTGTTTTTT. Based on the CDR3 plus reference TRBV7-9 and TRBJ2-2, the full variable domain is DTGVSQNPRHKITKRGQNVTFRCDPISEHNRLYWYRQTLGQGPEFLTYFQNEAQLEKSRLLSDRFSAERPKGSFSTLEIQRTEQGDSAMYLCASSLGWLAGIDTGELFFGEGSRLTVL.

This sequence joins TRBV28 and TRBJ1-4, with D possibly being TRBD1 (6 bases). Trimming stripped 4 bases from V and 4 bases from J, with 13 bases between. Germline V gene data show CDR1 as MDHEN and CDR2 as SYDVKM. This CDR3 spans 15 amino acids. The CDR3 spells CASSSLQGFNEKLFF. DNA of the CDR3: TGTGCCAGCAGTTCCCTTCAGGGGTTTAATGAAAAACTGTTTTTT.

V gene TRBV9 combines with J gene TRBJ1-2; 8 nucleotides align to TRBD1. CDR3 size: 15 residues. Germline V lookup: CDR1 SGDLS, CDR2 YYNGEE. J lost 3 bases, V lost 0 bases, and 4 bases had no gene match. The CDR3 here is CASSVEPGGDYGYTF. The CDR3 nucleotides read TGTGCCAGCAGCGTAGAGCCAGGGGGCGACTATGGCTACACCTTC.

As to this clonotype: Germline is not matched at one junction end, which may reflect a read error. CDR3 coding DNA: TGTGCCAGCAGCTTTGGGGGCCCGGGGCAAGAGGCCCAGTACTTC. It yields the protein CASSFGGPGQEAQYF. This chain joins TRBV11-2 and TRBJ2-5; tentative D call: TRBD1 (6 bases). Germline CDR1 SGHAT, CDR2 FQNNGV. The CDR3 totals 15 residues.

The table lists this clonotype with many counts. The chain links TRBV28 to TRBJ1-1; 7 nucleotides match TRBD1. V shed 7 bases, J shed 0 bases, and the junction held 8 bases outside the gene matches. The CDR3 covers 15 residues. Germline V lookup: CDR1 MDHEN, CDR2 SYDVKM. The CDR3 spells CASIGGTVVNTEAFF. The CDR3 bases are TGTGCCAGCATTGGGGGGACAGTTGTGAACACTGAAGCTTTCTTT.

There are a few counts of this clonotype. The genes are TRBV7-9 and TRBJ2-2; 10 bases line up with TRBD2. Germline V gene sequence: CDR1 SEHNR, CDR2 FQNEAQ (reference sequence). The length of the CDR3 is 17 residues. The V and J ends lost 0 bases and 5 bases, in that order; junction bases with no gene match: 6. CDR3 residues: CASSLAAGGPGTGELFF. The CDR3 region has the DNA TGTGCCAGCAGCTTAGCAGCGGGAGGGCCGGGAACCGGGGAGCTGTTTTTT.